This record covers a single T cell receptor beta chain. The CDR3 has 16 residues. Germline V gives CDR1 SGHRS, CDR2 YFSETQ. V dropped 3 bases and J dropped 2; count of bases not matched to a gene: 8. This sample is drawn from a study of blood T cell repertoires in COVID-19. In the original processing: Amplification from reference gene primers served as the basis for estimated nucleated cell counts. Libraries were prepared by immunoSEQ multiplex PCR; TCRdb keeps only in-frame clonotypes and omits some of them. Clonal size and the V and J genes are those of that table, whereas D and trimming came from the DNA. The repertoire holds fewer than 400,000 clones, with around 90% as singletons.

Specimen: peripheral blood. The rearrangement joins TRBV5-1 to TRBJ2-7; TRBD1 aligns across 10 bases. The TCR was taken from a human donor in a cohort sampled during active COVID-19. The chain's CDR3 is CASSWAGQGFAYEQYF. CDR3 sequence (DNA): TGCGCCAGCAGCTGGGCGGGACAGGGGTTTGCCTACGAGCAGTACTTC. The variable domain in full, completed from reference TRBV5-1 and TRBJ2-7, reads KAGVTQTPRYLIKTRGQQVTLSCSPISGHRSVSWYQQTPGQGLQFLFEYFSETQRNKGNFPGRFSGRQFSNSRSEMNVSTLELGDSALYLCASSWAGQGFAYEQYFGPGTRLTVT.